The 31 T cell receptor beta chains below come from one sample, sequenced in a study of response to subunit inactivated influenza vaccine. TCRdb re-called the RT-PCR reads with MiXCR, one entry per CDR3 protein. This table holds more than 450,000 distinct CDR3 sequences, 7.6% found once. Sequenced here: PBMCs from blood, sampled 23 months after vaccination. The receptors stem from a man aged 50-75 years who received an inactivated influenza vaccine.

In its sample, this clonotype was seen a few times. The rearrangement uses TRBV28 and TRBJ2-1; D gene uncertain. Germline-derived CDR1 and CDR2 are MDHEN and SYDVKM. The CDR3 spans 14 residues. V was trimmed by 3 bases and J by 4 bases, leaving 10 bases between them. The CDR3 DNA sequence: TGTGCCAGCAGTTTTTTCCCCCAGTACAATGAGCAGTTCTTC. Amino acids: CASSFFPQYNEQFF.

The V and J genes are TRBV29-1 and TRBJ2-7; possibly TRBD1 for D (6 bases). The V gene's germline CDR1 is SQVTM and CDR2 ANQGSEA. Trimming took 5 bases from V and 3 from J, leaving 11 bases between them. The CDR3 covers 12 residues. The CDR3 spells CSVTGQFYEQYF. As DNA, the CDR3 is TGCAGCGTTACAGGACAGTTCTACGAGCAGTACTTC.

This clonotype was found a few times. The CDR3 nucleotides are TGTGCCAGCAGTTTATGGAGCACAGATACGCAGTATTTT. Protein product: CASSLWSTDTQYF. The rearrangement links TRBV27 to TRBJ2-3, with D uncertain. The CDR3 runs to 13 residues. Trimming pared 1 base from V and 0 bases from J, leaving 2 bases between. The V gene's germline CDR1 is MNHEY and CDR2 SMNVEV (reference sequence).

This chain connects TRBV29-1 to TRBJ2-1, with 8 bases lining up with TRBD2. Germline values: CDR1 SQVTM, CDR2 ANQGSEA. CDR3 size: 15 residues. Trimming cost V 4 bases and J 1 base; bases outside gene matches: 6. The CDR3 DNA reads as TGCAGCGTTGTTCTCGGCGGGAGGTCCTACAATGAGCAGTTCTTC. Translation gives CSVVLGGRSYNEQFF.

The chain couples TRBV20-1 to TRBJ2-7; maybe TRBD2 (5 bases). The V end lost 3 bases, the J end lost 3 bases, and 12 bases lay between the germline ends. Germline assignment: CDR1 DFQATT and CDR2 SNEGSKA (reference sequence). The CDR3 has 13 residues. The chain's CDR3 is CSARERESYEQYF. DNA of the CDR3: TGCAGTGCTAGGGAAAGGGAGAGCTACGAGCAGTACTTC.

This clonotype was recorded many times. The CDR3 loop is CATSDWTGTDTQYF. CDR3 nucleotide sequence: TGTGCCACCAGTGATTGGACAGGCACAGATACGCAGTATTTT. This chain joins TRBV24-1 and TRBJ2-3; D is perhaps TRBD1 (6 bases). Germline V lookup: CDR1 KGHDR, CDR2 SFDVKD. The ends were cut back, 2 bases at V and 1 base at J, with 6 bases in the middle. The CDR3 length is 14 residues.

The rearrangement links TRBV2 to TRBJ2-7; 11 positions agree with TRBD2. The CDR3 is 16 residues long. V shed 0 bases and J 3 bases; nucleotides not matched to a gene: 4. In germline, CDR1 is SNHLY, CDR2 FYNNEI. CDR3 residues: CASSEALAGGNYEQYF. CDR3 bases: TGTGCCAGCAGTGAAGCCCTAGCGGGGGGCAACTACGAGCAGTACTTC.

This clonotype has ten or more counts. The V call is TRBV12-3 or TRBV12-4, the J call TRBJ1-1; 7 nucleotides align to TRBD1. CDR3 size: 13 residues. Trimming removed 8 bases from V and 6 bases from J; junction bases left unmatched: 9. In DNA form, the CDR3 reads TGTGCCAGCTCGAAAGCTACAGGGGCTGAAGCTTTCTTT. It encodes CASSKATGAEAFF.

This clonotype was observed a handful of times. The rearrangement links TRBV27 to TRBJ2-3, with a tentative D call TRBD2 (6 bases). The CDR3 has 15 residues. Germline CDR1 and CDR2: MNHEY and SMNVEV (reference sequence). The germline V and J ends were trimmed by 5 bases and 2 bases, with 14 bases remaining between them. The CDR3 region is CASSPLAHFTDTQYF. The CDR3 DNA follows: TGTGCCAGCAGTCCTCTAGCGCATTTCACAGATACGCAGTATTTT.

This clonotype has a handful of counts. This rearrangement joins TRBV7-9 to TRBJ2-7; D remains ambiguous. The CDR3 sequence is 15 residues long. Germline-derived CDR1 and CDR2 are SEHNR and FQNEAQ (reference sequence). V lost 1 base, J lost 1 base, and 11 bases lay in between. The CDR3 is CASSLGTTLSYEQYF. Written as DNA, the CDR3 is TGTGCCAGCAGCTTAGGAACAACCTTGTCCTACGAGCAGTACTTC.

The chain employs TRBV10-3 and TRBJ2-5; 8 bases are shared with TRBD2. The V segment lost 6 bases and the J segment 1 base; nucleotides outside the gene matches: 7. This CDR3 has 15 residues. CDR1 is ENHRY and CDR2 is SYGVKD in the germline V gene. The CDR3 sequence: CAIRASGGPQETQYF. The CDR3 DNA sequence: TGTGCCATCAGAGCCAGCGGGGGCCCCCAAGAGACCCAGTACTTC.

Concerning this clonotype itself: The junction departs from the called germline gene at one end, perhaps through a read error. The rearrangement joins TRBV20-1 to TRBJ1-5; TRBD1 matches 9 bases. Germline V gene lookup returns CDR1 DFQATT and CDR2 SNEGSKA (reference sequence). The CDR3 runs to 17 residues. CDR3: CCARRDRASYSNQPQHF. In DNA, the CDR3 is TGCTGTGCGCGCCGGGACAGGGCCTCTTATAGCAATCAGCCCCAGCATTTT.

In this sample, this clonotype turned up many times. V and J are TRBV28 and TRBJ2-5, with TRBD2 matching over 11 bases. Trimming took 2 bases from V and 2 from J; bases not matched to a gene: 7. CDR3 length: 17 amino acids. Germline V gene lookup returns CDR1 MDHEN and CDR2 SYDVKM. Written as DNA, the CDR3 is TGTGCCAGCAGTTTAGGAAAAGGGACTAGCGGTCAAGAGACCCAGTACTTC. It is translated as CASSLGKGTSGQETQYF.

This clonotype came up a few times. The chain combines TRBV20-1 with TRBJ2-7; D is possibly TRBD1 or TRBD2 (5 bases each). This CDR3 region has 14 residues. Trimming removed 3 bases at V and 6 bases at J, with 18 bases between. Germline CDR1 and CDR2: DFQATT and SNEGSKA (reference sequence). CDR3 in amino acids: CSASTPQELGEQYF. The CDR3 DNA reads TGCAGTGCTAGTACCCCACAGGAACTAGGCGAGCAGTACTTC.

The V gene is TRBV3-1, the J gene TRBJ1-1; D call uncertain. V was pared by 1 base and J by 5 bases, with 5 bases between. CDR1 LGHDT and CDR2 YNNKEL come from the germline V gene (reference sequence). The CDR3 totals 12 residues. The CDR3 sequence is CASSQALTEAFF. CDR3 in DNA: TGTGCCAGCAGCCAAGCTTTGACTGAAGCTTTCTTT.

CDR3 nucleotide sequence: TGCAGTGCTACCAGGACTAGCGGGAGGTCAGATACGCAGTATTTT. It is translated as CSATRTSGRSDTQYF. This chain links TRBV20-1 with TRBJ2-3; TRBD2 agrees at 14 bases. Looked up from germline, CDR1 is DFQATT and CDR2 is SNEGSKA (reference sequence). The CDR3 loop spans 15 amino acids. The ends lost 4 bases at V and 4 bases at J; junction bases unmatched: 4.

The rearrangement links TRBV5-1 to TRBJ2-3, with 8 bases lining up with TRBD2. With 0 bases clipped from V and 4 bases from J, the junction kept 7 bases outside the gene matches. The CDR3 sequence is 16 residues long. Germline V gene data show CDR1 as SGHRS and CDR2 as YFSETQ. The CDR3 nucleotides are TGCGCCAGCAGCTTGGCGCCGGGGGGGAGTTCAGATACGCAGTATTTT. It codes for CASSLAPGGSSDTQYF.

This clonotype showed up just a few times. CDR3 coding DNA: TGCAGTGCCACGTCGAAAGCCGGGAGGGCCTACAATGAGCAGTTCTTC. Translating gives CSATSKAGRAYNEQFF. The gene calls are TRBV20-1 and TRBJ2-1; the match to TRBD2 covers 8 bases. Germline CDR1 DFQATT, CDR2 SNEGSKA (reference sequence). Trimming cost V 6 bases and J 2 bases; bases outside gene matches: 12. This CDR3 comprises 16 residues.

This clonotype was picked up a small number of times. The gene calls are TRBV7-2 and TRBJ1-6, with D perhaps matching TRBD1 (5 bases). The ends were cut back, 0 bases at V and 8 bases at J, with 11 bases in the middle. Germline CDR1 is SGHTA and CDR2 is FQGNSA. CDR3 size: 15 residues. CDR3 sequence reads: CASSLAGALDSPLHF. DNA for the CDR3: TGTGCCAGCAGCTTAGCAGGGGCCCTGGATTCACCCCTCCACTTT.

This clonotype was observed many times. This chain links TRBV5-1 with TRBJ1-1; D is uncertain. The CDR3 length is 13 residues. Germline V gene sequence: CDR1 SGHRS, CDR2 YFSETQ. V was trimmed by 4 bases and J by 2 bases, leaving 9 bases between them. For the CDR3, the DNA is TGCGCCAGCAGCGGTTCGGATAACACTGAAGCTTTCTTT. Its protein is CASSGSDNTEAFF. Full variable domain (remainder filled in from reference TRBV5-1 and TRBJ1-1): KAGVTQTPRYLIKTRGQQVTLSCSPISGHRSVSWYQQTPGQGLQFLFEYFSETQRNKGNFPGRFSGRQFSNSRSEMNVSTLELGDSALYLCASSGSDNTEAFFGQGTRLTVV.

This clonotype was seen ten or more times. The chain recombines TRBV5-5 with TRBJ1-6; tentative D call: TRBD1 (6 bases). Trimming left V 4 bases short and J 7 bases short, with 21 bases between. This CDR3 contains 17 residues. Germline assignment: CDR1 SGHKS and CDR2 YYEKEE (reference sequence). Here the CDR3 DNA reads TGTGCCAGCAGCCCAGAAGGGGGGCCCTGGGTAAATTCACCCCTCCACTTT. It is translated as CASSPEGGPWVNSPLHF.

V and J are TRBV19 and TRBJ1-5, with D unresolved. This CDR3 region has 15 residues. CDR1 and CDR2 (germline): LNHDA, SQIVND (reference sequence). With 7 bases removed from V and 1 base from J, the gap between germline ends came to 14 bases. The CDR3 loop reads CASMKRPGSNQPQHF. CDR3 bases: TGTGCCAGTATGAAGAGGCCCGGGAGCAATCAGCCCCAGCATTTT.

The rearrangement uses TRBV6-1 and TRBJ2-7; D is possibly TRBD1 or TRBD2 (5 bases each). Germline V gene lookup returns CDR1 MNHNS and CDR2 SASEGT. This CDR3 region has 15 residues. Trimming left V 6 bases short and J 3 bases short, with 18 bases between. The CDR3 loop reads CASRAWDGNNYEQYF. CDR3 coding DNA: TGTGCCAGCAGAGCCTGGGACGGAAACAACTACGAGCAGTACTTC.

The chain is built from TRBV7-2 and TRBJ2-4, with a tentative D call TRBD1 (5 bases). The germline V and J ends were trimmed by 0 bases and 1 base, with 10 bases remaining between them. The CDR3 is 16 amino acids. Germline V gene sequence: CDR1 SGHTA, CDR2 FQGNSA. The CDR3 spells CASSLAGAMAKNIQYF. CDR3 sequence (DNA): TGTGCCAGCAGCTTAGCAGGGGCCATGGCCAAAAACATTCAGTACTTC.

As to this clonotype: One end of the junction is discordant with germline, which a read error may explain. The chain couples TRBV10-3 to TRBJ2-5, with D unresolved. Germline V gene lookup returns CDR1 ENHRY and CDR2 SYGVKD. The CDR3 spans 13 residues. The CDR3 nucleotides are TGTGCCATCAACCTGAGAATAGGAGAGGCCCAGTACTTC. Protein: CAINLRIGEAQYF.

The CDR3, as DNA: TGTGCCAGCAGCGTGGCTACAAGAAACACTGAAGCTTTCTTT. Translated, it gives CASSVATRNTEAFF. J is TRBJ1-1 and V is TRBV9; D remains ambiguous. The germline V gene encodes CDR1 SGDLS and CDR2 YYNGEE. The germline V and J ends were trimmed by 2 bases and 2 bases, with 10 bases remaining between them. The CDR3 consists of 14 residues.

This clonotype was observed a handful of times. This chain links TRBV27 with TRBJ2-6; D not certain. Germline CDR1 is MNHEY and CDR2 is SMNVEV (reference sequence). This CDR3 is built from 16 residues. V gave up 6 bases and J gave up 0 bases, with 12 bases separating them. The CDR3 loop reads CASSLIGISGANVLTF. In DNA form, the CDR3 reads TGTGCCAGCAGCTTAATTGGGATCTCTGGGGCCAACGTCCTGACTTTC.

This chain connects TRBV28 to TRBJ2-7; no firm D call. This CDR3 comprises 15 residues. V was pared by 6 bases and J by 1 base, with 16 bases between. Germline V CDR1 and CDR2: MDHEN, SYDVKM. This CDR3 reads CASSISPRRSYEQYF. Written as DNA, the CDR3 is TGTGCCAGCAGCATAAGCCCCCGAAGATCCTACGAGCAGTACTTC.

Here the CDR3 DNA reads TGTGCCAGCAGCTTAAGTGGCGGAGGACCGAACACTGAAGCTTTCTTT. The encoded protein is CASSLSGGGPNTEAFF. The rearrangement joins TRBV7-9 to TRBJ1-1; D is unresolved. The CDR3 covers 16 residues. Trimming left V 2 bases short and J 1 base short, with 14 bases between. Germline V gene lookup returns CDR1 SEHNR and CDR2 FQNEAQ (reference sequence).

This clonotype was seen more than once but under ten times. The chain couples TRBV5-6 to TRBJ2-1, with 10 bases fitting TRBD1. Germline V CDR1 and CDR2: SGHDT, YYEEEE. This CDR3 contains 18 residues. Trimming removed 3 bases from V and 2 bases from J; junction bases left unmatched: 11. Here the CDR3 DNA reads TGTGCCAGCAGCTCGGGACAGGGGATTCCCCTCACCTACAATGAGCAGTTCTTC. Amino acid sequence: CASSSGQGIPLTYNEQFF.

The rearrangement links TRBV20-1 to TRBJ1-4; D unclear. In germline, CDR1 is DFQATT, CDR2 SNEGSKA (reference sequence). Trimming stripped 0 bases from V and 6 bases from J, with 11 bases between. The length of the CDR3 is 14 residues. CDR3: CSARDPSRDEKLFF. The CDR3 DNA follows: TGCAGTGCTAGAGATCCTTCGCGGGATGAAAAACTGTTTTTT.